Below, 14 T cell receptor beta chains from the same sample are listed, as sequenced in a study of Graves' ophthalmopathy and Graves' hyperthyroidism. RNA transcripts provided the template for amplifying TCR beta CDR3 regions. RT-PCR with HTBI primers came first, then second-round multiplex PCR. TCRdb re-called the multiplex PCR reads through MiXCR, storing one row per CDR3 protein. The sample contains nearly 400,000 distinct CDR3 sequences, around 16% of which appear only once. The material sequenced was peripheral blood. The receptor source for this set is a woman younger than 35 with Graves' ophthalmopathy.

This rearrangement joins TRBV20-1 to TRBJ2-2; 10 bases map to TRBD1. Germline lookup yields CDR1 DFQATT and CDR2 SNEGSKA (reference sequence). The CDR3 spans 15 residues. J gave up 5 bases and V 5 bases, and 8 bases lay outside the gene matches. The CDR3 DNA reads TGCAGTGCTGGGCCGGGACAGGGGCGAACCGGGGAGCTGTTTTTT. Protein sequence: CSAGPGQGRTGELFF.

The chain uses TRBV2 and TRBJ2-2, with unresolved D. The V end was cut by 0 bases, the J end by 6 bases, with 14 bases between. The CDR3 sequence is 16 residues long. Germline V CDR1 and CDR2: SNHLY, FYNNEI. The CDR3 loop reads CASSEALLVGSGELFF. In DNA, the CDR3 is TGTGCCAGCAGTGAAGCCCTTTTGGTGGGATCCGGGGAGCTGTTTTTT.

This clonotype was seen repeatedly, ten times or more. V and J are TRBV6-2 or TRBV6-3 and TRBJ1-1; D is uncertain. The length of the CDR3 is 13 residues. Deletions cut 7 bases from V and 1 base from J, with 10 bases between. Germline V lookup: CDR1 MNHEY, CDR2 SVGEGT. The CDR3 region is CASTFQRNTEAFF. CDR3 nucleotides: TGTGCCAGCACGTTCCAGAGGAACACTGAAGCTTTCTTT.

Many counts were recorded for this clonotype. The gene calls are TRBV20-1 and TRBJ1-3; no clear D. Germline loops: CDR1 DFQATT, CDR2 SNEGSKA (reference sequence). V dropped 0 bases and J dropped 0 bases, with 12 bases sitting between them. This CDR3 has 16 amino acids. CDR3 in DNA: TGCAGTGCTAGAGATCCCTGGTCTCACTCTGGAAACACCATATATTTT. It translates to CSARDPWSHSGNTIYF.

This clonotype appeared many times. The chain has TRBV2 and TRBJ2-6; no firm D call. V lost 1 base and J lost 1, with 5 bases in between. The CDR3 is made up of 15 amino acids. Per the germline V gene, CDR1 is SNHLY and CDR2 is FYNNEI. The CDR3: CASSEGESGANVLTF. The CDR3 region has the DNA TGTGCCAGCAGTGAAGGCGAGTCTGGGGCCAACGTCCTGACTTTC.

There are many counts of this clonotype. This chain links TRBV6-1 with TRBJ2-5, with D unclear. In germline, CDR1 is MNHNS, CDR2 SASEGT. The CDR3 has 14 amino acids. The V end was cut by 7 bases, the J end by 4 bases, with 16 bases between. This CDR3 reads CASTLSRVPETQYF. The CDR3 DNA reads as TGTGCCAGCACCCTGTCAAGGGTTCCAGAGACCCAGTACTTC.

The sample holds many counts of this clonotype. J is TRBJ2-2 and V is TRBV20-1; D could derive from TRBD1 or TRBD2 (5 bases each). CDR3 size: 15 residues. Germline values: CDR1 DFQATT, CDR2 SNEGSKA (reference sequence). Trimming took off 3 bases at V and 4 bases at J, with 15 bases between the two ends. The CDR3 reads CSASDSGAFTGELFF. The CDR3 coding sequence is TGCAGTGCTAGCGATTCCGGGGCTTTCACCGGGGAGCTGTTTTTT.

This clonotype was recorded many times. The chain combines TRBV2 with TRBJ2-5, with 10 bases fitting TRBD2. The length of the CDR3 is 15 residues. In germline, CDR1 is SNHLY, CDR2 FYNNEI. The V and J ends lost 7 bases and 5 bases, in that order; junction bases with no gene match: 10. The CDR3: CASKLRLAGGETQYF. The DNA of the CDR3 is TGTGCCAGCAAGCTGAGACTAGCGGGTGGGGAGACCCAGTACTTC.

In its sample, this clonotype was seen many times. The chain links TRBV20-1 to TRBJ1-2, with D maybe TRBD1 (5 bases). This CDR3 has 14 amino acids. V was cut by 5 bases and J by 3 bases, with 16 bases left in between. Germline V gene data show CDR1 as DFQATT and CDR2 as SNEGSKA (reference sequence). This chain's CDR3 is CSASWTRGDYGYTF. Written as DNA, the CDR3 is TGCAGTGCTTCCTGGACAAGGGGCGACTATGGCTACACCTTC.

The chain employs TRBV12-3 or TRBV12-4 and TRBJ1-1; D gene unclear. The ends were cut back, 1 base at V and 0 bases at J, with 9 bases in the middle. CDR3 length: 15 amino acids. Written as DNA, the CDR3 is TGTGCCAGCAGTTTAGAATCAGGTCTGAACACTGAAGCTTTCTTT. It encodes CASSLESGLNTEAFF.

In its sample, this clonotype was seen many times. The chain carries TRBV9 and TRBJ2-7; D may be TRBD1 or TRBD2 (6 bases each). The CDR3 sequence is 13 residues long. V shed 5 bases and J shed 7 bases, with 16 bases lying between them. The V gene's germline CDR1 is SGDLS and CDR2 YYNGEE. CDR3 amino acids: CASSRRGAREQYF. As DNA, the CDR3 is TGTGCCAGCAGTAGAAGGGGGGCGCGGGAGCAGTACTTC.

The chain couples TRBV7-8 to TRBJ1-2; D is possibly TRBD1 (5 bases). Trimming removed 6 bases at V and 2 bases at J, with 10 bases between. The CDR3 contains 13 residues. Germline V lookup: CDR1 SGHVS, CDR2 FQNEAQ. The CDR3 reads CASSSGQNYGYTF. Written as DNA, the CDR3 is TGTGCCAGCAGTTCAGGACAAAACTATGGCTACACCTTC.

About this clonotype: One junction end does not reproduce the germline sequence, and a read error may be involved. V is TRBV10-3 and J is TRBJ2-4; D gene unclear. The CDR3 runs 15 residues. CDR1 ENHRY and CDR2 SYGVKD come from the germline V gene. The CDR3 DNA reads as TGTGCCAGCAGTTTCCCCCCGCCCCGCGGTGACATTCAGTACTTC. Its protein product is CASSFPPPRGDIQYF.

Here the CDR3 reads CANTQGRALRTSGASYEQYF. CDR3 sequence (DNA): TGTGCCAACACCCAAGGAAGGGCCCTGCGGACTAGCGGGGCTAGCTACGAGCAGTACTTC. The chain is built from TRBV12-3 or TRBV12-4 and TRBJ2-7, with TRBD2 matching 12 bases. Trimming at V came to 10 bases and at J to 3 bases, leaving 25 bases not matched to a gene. This CDR3 has 20 residues.